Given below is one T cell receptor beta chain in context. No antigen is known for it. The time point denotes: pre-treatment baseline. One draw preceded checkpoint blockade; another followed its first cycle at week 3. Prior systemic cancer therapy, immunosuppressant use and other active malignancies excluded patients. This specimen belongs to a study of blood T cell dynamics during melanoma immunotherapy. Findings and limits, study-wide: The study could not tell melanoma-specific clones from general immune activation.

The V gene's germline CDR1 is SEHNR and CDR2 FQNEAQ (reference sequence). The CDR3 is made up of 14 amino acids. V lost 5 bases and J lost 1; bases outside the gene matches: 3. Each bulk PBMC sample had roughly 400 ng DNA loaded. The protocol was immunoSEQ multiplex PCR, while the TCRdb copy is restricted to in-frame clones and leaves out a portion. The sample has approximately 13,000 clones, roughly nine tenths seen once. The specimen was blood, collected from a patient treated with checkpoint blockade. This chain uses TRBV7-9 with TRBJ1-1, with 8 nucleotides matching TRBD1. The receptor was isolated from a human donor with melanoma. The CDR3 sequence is CASSLDRGNTEAFF. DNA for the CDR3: TGTGCCAGCAGCCTCGACAGGGGGAACACTGAAGCTTTCTTT.